The rows below give T cell receptor beta chains drawn from one sample of a study of T cell responses to AZD1222 COVID-19 vaccine. Only in-frame clones appear in the TCRdb table, and some are missing; sequencing was by immunoSEQ multiplex PCR. The sample contains about 110,000 clones, approximately 90% of which appear only once. Sequenced here: peripheral blood, sampled on day 0 of AZD1222 vaccination. The source is an adult in good health. Both conserved end residues are part of each CDR3. The order of the fields is J gene, D gene, clone size, V gene, CDR3 DNA, CDR3 protein. A D gene is named only where the DNA matches it firmly. Part of the rows lack a size; the others show once, few, many or a class for expanded clones.

>TRBJ2-7|NA|NA|TRBV25-1
TGTGCCAGCAGTGATCGGGGGTTAGCCTACGAGCAGTACTTC
CASSDRGLAYEQYF
>TRBJ1-3|NA|NA|TRBV6-1
TGTGCCAGCAGTGTAGCGGGAAACACCATATATTTT
CASSVAGNTIYF
>TRBJ2-7|NA|NA|TRBV2
TGTGCCAGCAGTGAATCGGGCTACGAGCAGTACTTC
CASSESGYEQYF
>TRBJ1-6|NA|NA|TRBV30
TGTGCCTGGAGTCCCGACTACTCCTATAATTCACCCCTCCACTTT
CAWSPDYSYNSPLHF
>TRBJ1-1|NA|once|TRBV11-2
TGTGCCAGCAGCTCGACGGACCGACTGAACACTGAAGCTTTCTTT
CASSSTDRLNTEAFF
>TRBJ2-7|TRBD2|NA|TRBV7-7
TGTGCCATTCAATACAGGACTAGCGGGAGGCTCACCAGCCCCTACGAGCAGTACTTC
CAIQYRTSGRLTSPYEQYF
>TRBJ1-2|TRBD1|NA|TRBV11-2
TGTGCCAGCAGCGGACAGGGATCGAACTATGGCTACACCTTC
CASSGQGSNYGYTF
>TRBJ1-5|NA|NA|TRBV6-2/TRBV6-3
TGTGCCAGCAGCCGGACGGGGGGGGCTCAGCCCCAGCATTTT
CASSRTGGAQPQHF
>TRBJ2-7|NA|NA|TRBV20-1
TGCAGTGCTAGTCATCCTGGGACGACCTACGAGCAGTACTTC
CSASHPGTTYEQYF
>TRBJ1-5|NA|NA|TRBV18
TGTGCCAGCTCACCTGGACTCGATCAGCCCCAGCATTTT
CASSPGLDQPQHF
>TRBJ2-5|NA|NA|TRBV19
TGTGCCAGTAGTCAAACTAGGGAGACCCAGTACTTC
CASSQTRETQYF
>TRBJ2-2|NA|NA|TRBV6-5
TGTGCCAGCAGTTACTCGTATCGGTCTATTACCGGGGAGCTGTTTTTT
CASSYSYRSITGELFF
>TRBJ2-2|TRBD1|once|TRBV7-9
TGTGCCAGCAGCACCACAGGGGGCCTCGACACCGGGGAGCTGTTTTTT
CASSTTGGLDTGELFF
>TRBJ1-4|NA|NA|TRBV2
TGTGCCAGCAGTGCCCAACTGGGGGAAAAACTGTTTTTT
CASSAQLGEKLFF
>TRBJ2-3|NA|NA|TRBV28
TGTGCCAGCAGTTGGCTTGTGGGCACAGATACGCAGTATTTT
CASSWLVGTDTQYF
>TRBJ1-5|NA|NA|TRBV23-1
TGCGCCAGCAACCTTAATCAGCCCCAGCATTTT
CASNLNQPQHF
>TRBJ2-7|NA|NA|TRBV21-1
TGTGCCAGCAGCTACTTAGGTAGCGGGAGGGCCCGTTTCACCTACGAGCAGTACTTC
CASSYLGSGRARFTYEQYF
>TRBJ2-7|TRBD2|NA|TRBV4-2
TGTGCCAGCAGCCAGCAAACTAGCGGGACCTACGAGCAGTACTTC
CASSQQTSGTYEQYF
>TRBJ1-2|TRBD1|NA|TRBV30
TGTGCCTGGAGACCGGGACAGGCTAACTATGGCTACACCTTC
CAWRPGQANYGYTF
>TRBJ1-1|NA|NA|TRBV6-5
TGTGCCAGCAGTTACTCGAAGGGAGAAGCTTTCTTT
CASSYSKGEAFF
>TRBJ2-6|NA|NA|TRBV27
TGTGCCAGCAGTTTCGACCGTCCTGGGGCCAACGTCCTGACTTTC
CASSFDRPGANVLTF
>TRBJ2-3|TRBD2|NA|TRBV15
TGTGCCACCAGCAGAGATCCCGCTTTCGGCGGGAGGGCCTGGGATACGCAGTATTTT
CATSRDPAFGGRAWDTQYF
>TRBJ1-2|NA|once|TRBV6-1
TGTGCCAGCAGTCCGGGGGGAGTTGGAGGCTACACCTTC
CASSPGGVGGYTF
>TRBJ2-7|NA|NA|TRBV6-5
TGTGCCAGCAGAACTTACGACGGGCAGTACTTC
CASRTYDGQYF
>TRBJ1-5|TRBD1|NA|TRBV6-2/TRBV6-3
TGTGCCAGCAGTCTAGCCCCGAGCGGGACAGCGTTTCAGCCCCAGCATTTT
CASSLAPSGTAFQPQHF
>TRBJ1-2|TRBD1|NA|TRBV5-1
TGCGCCAGCAGCTGGGGACAGGGGGATGGTTATGGCTACACCTTC
CASSWGQGDGYGYTF
>TRBJ1-5|NA|NA|TRBV3-1/TRBV3-2
TGTGCCAGCAGCCAACACCCTCTAGGGGGTAATCAGCCCCAGCATTTT
CASSQHPLGGNQPQHF
>TRBJ1-1|NA|NA|TRBV14
TGTGCCAGCAGCCTCCAAGAGAACACTGAAGCTTTCTTT
CASSLQENTEAFF
>TRBJ1-3|NA|NA|TRBV4-2
TGTGCCAGCAGCTATGAACCGGGACTACTAACTGGAAACACCATATATTTT
CASSYEPGLLTGNTIYF